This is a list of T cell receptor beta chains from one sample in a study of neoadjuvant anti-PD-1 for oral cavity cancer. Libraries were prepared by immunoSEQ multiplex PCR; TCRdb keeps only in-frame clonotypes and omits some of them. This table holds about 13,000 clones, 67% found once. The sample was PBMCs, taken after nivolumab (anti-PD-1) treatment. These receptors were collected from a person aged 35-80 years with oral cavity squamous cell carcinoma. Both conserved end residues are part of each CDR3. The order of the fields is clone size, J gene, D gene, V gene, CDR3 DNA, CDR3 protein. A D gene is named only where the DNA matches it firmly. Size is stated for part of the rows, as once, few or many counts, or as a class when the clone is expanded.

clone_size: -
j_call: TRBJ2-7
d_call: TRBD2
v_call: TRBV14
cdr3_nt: TGTGCCAGCAGCCAGAGGGGGACTAGCGGGTATTCCTACGAGCAGTACTTC
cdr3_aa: CASSQRGTSGYSYEQYF

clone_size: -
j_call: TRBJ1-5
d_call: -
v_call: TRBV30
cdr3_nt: TGTGCCTGGAGGGCCCAAGGGAGCAATCAGCCCCAGCATTTT
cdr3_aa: CAWRAQGSNQPQHF

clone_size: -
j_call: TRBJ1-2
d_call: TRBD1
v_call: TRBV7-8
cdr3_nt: TGTGCCAGCAGCCCCGGGACAGGGGTGGAGGGCTACACCTTC
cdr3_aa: CASSPGTGVEGYTF

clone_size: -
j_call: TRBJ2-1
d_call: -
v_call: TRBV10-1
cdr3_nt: TGCGCCAGCAGTGACGGGGCGGGATACAATGAGCAGTTCTTC
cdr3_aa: CASSDGAGYNEQFF

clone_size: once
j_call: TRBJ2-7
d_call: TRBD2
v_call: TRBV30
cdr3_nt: TGTGCCTGGAGTGTACGGGCTAGCGGGAGTATCTACGAGCAGTACTTC
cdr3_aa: CAWSVRASGSIYEQYF

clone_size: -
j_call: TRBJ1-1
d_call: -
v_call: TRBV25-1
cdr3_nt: TGTGCCAGCATCTCCCGGGGCGGGGATACTGAAGCTTTCTTT
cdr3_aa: CASISRGGDTEAFF

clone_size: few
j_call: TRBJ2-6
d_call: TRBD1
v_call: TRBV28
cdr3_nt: TGTGCCAGCAGTTTTGGCGGACTCCAGGGGGCTGGGGCCAACGTCCTGACTTTC
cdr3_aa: CASSFGGLQGAGANVLTF

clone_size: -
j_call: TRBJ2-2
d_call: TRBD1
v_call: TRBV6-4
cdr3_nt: TGTGCCAGCAGTGATCAGGACAGGGGCACCGGGGAGCTGTTTTTT
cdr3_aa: CASSDQDRGTGELFF

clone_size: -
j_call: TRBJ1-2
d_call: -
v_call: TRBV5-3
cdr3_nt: TGTGCCAGAAATAACAGGGCGGACTATGGCTACACCTTC
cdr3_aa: CARNNRADYGYTF

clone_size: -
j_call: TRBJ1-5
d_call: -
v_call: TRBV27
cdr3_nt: TGTGCCAGCAGTGCCTTTGACCCAGGGGTCCTGCGTCGGCCCCAGCATTTT
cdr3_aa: CASSAFDPGVLRRPQHF

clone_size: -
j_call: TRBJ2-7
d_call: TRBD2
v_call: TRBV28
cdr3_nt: TGTGCCAGCAGCTTTCCGCGGGAGAGCGGGTACGAGCAGTACTTC
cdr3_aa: CASSFPRESGYEQYF

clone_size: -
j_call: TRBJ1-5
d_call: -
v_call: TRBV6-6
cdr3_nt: TGTGCCAGCAGACAGGGCGATCAGCCCCAGCATTTT
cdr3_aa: CASRQGDQPQHF

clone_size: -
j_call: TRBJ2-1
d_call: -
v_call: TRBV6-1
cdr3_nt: TGTGCCAGCAGCCCAGGGAGAGTTAATGAGCAGTTCTTC
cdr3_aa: CASSPGRVNEQFF

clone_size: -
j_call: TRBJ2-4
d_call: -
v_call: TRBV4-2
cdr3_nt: TGTGCCAGCAGCCAAGATTCCGGAGTACTAGCCAAAAACATTCAGTACTTC
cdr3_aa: CASSQDSGVLAKNIQYF

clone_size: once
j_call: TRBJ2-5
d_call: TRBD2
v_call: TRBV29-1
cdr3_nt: TGCAGCGTTAGCGGGGGAGAGACCCAGTACTTC
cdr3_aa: CSVSGGETQYF

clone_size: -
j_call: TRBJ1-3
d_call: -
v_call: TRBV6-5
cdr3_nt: TGTGCCAGCAGTCTGAGCCAGGGGACTGGAAACACCATATATTTT
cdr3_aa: CASSLSQGTGNTIYF

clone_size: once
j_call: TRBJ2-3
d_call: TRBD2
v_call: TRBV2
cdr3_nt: TGTGCCAGCAGGGGGGGACTAGCTTTCACAGATACGCAGTATTTT
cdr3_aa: CASRGGLAFTDTQYF

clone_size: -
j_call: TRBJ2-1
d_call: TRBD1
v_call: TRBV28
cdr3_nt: TGTGCCAGCAGTTCGACCGGGACAGCAACCTACAATGAGCAGTTCTTC
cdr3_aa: CASSSTGTATYNEQFF

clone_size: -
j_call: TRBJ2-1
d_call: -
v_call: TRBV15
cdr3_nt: TGTGCCACCAGCAGCATAGAGGTTAGCCGTGAGCAGTTCTTC
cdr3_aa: CATSSIEVSREQFF

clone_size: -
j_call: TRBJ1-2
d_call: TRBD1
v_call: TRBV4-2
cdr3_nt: TGTGCCAGCAGCCAGGACAGGAGGAGCTATGGCTACACCTTC
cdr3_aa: CASSQDRRSYGYTF

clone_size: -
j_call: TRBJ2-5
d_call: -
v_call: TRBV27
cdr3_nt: TGTGCCAGCAGTACGGGATTCGGGGTGGAGACCCAGTACTTC
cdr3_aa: CASSTGFGVETQYF

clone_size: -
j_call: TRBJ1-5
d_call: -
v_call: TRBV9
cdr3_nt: TGTGCCAGCAGCGTAGCTGGGGGCGTTCAGCCCCAGCATTTT
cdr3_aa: CASSVAGGVQPQHF

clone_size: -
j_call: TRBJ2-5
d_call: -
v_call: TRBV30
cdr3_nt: TGTGCCTGGACTGGGGTCAGTCACCAAGAGACCCAGTACTTC
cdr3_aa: CAWTGVSHQETQYF

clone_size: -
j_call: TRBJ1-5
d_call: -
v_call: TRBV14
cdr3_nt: TGTGCCAGCATTACAGATAGCAATCAGCCCCAGCATTTT
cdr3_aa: CASITDSNQPQHF

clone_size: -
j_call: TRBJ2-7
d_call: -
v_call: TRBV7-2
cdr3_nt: TGTGCCAGCAGCTTAGTGGCCGGGAACTACGAGCAGTACTTC
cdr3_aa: CASSLVAGNYEQYF

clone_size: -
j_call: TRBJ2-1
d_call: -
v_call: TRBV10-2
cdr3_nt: TGCGCCAGCAGCTACCGTAGCGGGACAGACAATGAGCAGTTCTTC
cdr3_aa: CASSYRSGTDNEQFF

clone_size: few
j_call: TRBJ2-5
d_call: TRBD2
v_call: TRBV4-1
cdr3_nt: TGCGCCAGCAGTTTCTTGGGGAGGGCCGGCGAGACCCAGTACTTC
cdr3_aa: CASSFLGRAGETQYF

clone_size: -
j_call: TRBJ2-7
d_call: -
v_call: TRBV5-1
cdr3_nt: TGCGCCAGCAGCTTGGCGGCCTCCTACGAGCAGTACTTC
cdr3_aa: CASSLAASYEQYF

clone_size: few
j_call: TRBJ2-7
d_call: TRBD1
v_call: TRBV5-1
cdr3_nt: TGCGCCAGCAGAGGACCGACAGGGACCTACGAGCAGTACTTC
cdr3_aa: CASRGPTGTYEQYF

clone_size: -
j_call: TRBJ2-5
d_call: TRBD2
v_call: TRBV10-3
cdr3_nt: TGTGCCATCATTACGGGAGGGGAGGAGACCCAGTACTTC
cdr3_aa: CAIITGGEETQYF

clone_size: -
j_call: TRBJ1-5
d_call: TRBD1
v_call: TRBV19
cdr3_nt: TGTGCCAGTAGGCCTACAGGGGAGGATCAGCCCCAGCATTTT
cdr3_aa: CASRPTGEDQPQHF

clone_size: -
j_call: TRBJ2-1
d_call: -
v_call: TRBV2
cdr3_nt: TGTGCCAGCAGTGGCGCGATTGAGCAGTTCTTC
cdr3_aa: CASSGAIEQFF

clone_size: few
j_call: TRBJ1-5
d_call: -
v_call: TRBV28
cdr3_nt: TGTGCCAGCAGTTCCACGTGGGAGCGACAGCCCCAGCATTTT
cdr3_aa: CASSSTWERQPQHF

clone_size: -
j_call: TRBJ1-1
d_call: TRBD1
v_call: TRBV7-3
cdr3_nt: TGTGCCAGCAGCTTAACAGGGGGCCCGAACACTGAAGCTTTCTTT
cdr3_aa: CASSLTGGPNTEAFF

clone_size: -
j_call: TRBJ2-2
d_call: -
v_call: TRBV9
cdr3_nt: TGCGCCAGCAGCGTAGGGGGGGCCGGGAACACCGGGGAGCTGTTTTTT
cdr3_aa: CASSVGGAGNTGELFF

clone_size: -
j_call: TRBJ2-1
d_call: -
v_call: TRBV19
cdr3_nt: TGTGCCAGTAGTATGTCATCGGGGAGCTCCTACAATGAGCAGTTCTTC
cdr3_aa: CASSMSSGSSYNEQFF